The rows below give T cell receptor beta chains drawn from one sample of a study of blood T cells in healthy people across ages. Using its own MiXCR run on the 5' RACE reads, TCRdb lists one record per CDR3 protein. The sample holds around 970,000 distinct CDR3 sequences, roughly 50% seen once. Sequenced material: blood. These receptors were taken from a woman aged 55-75 years in good health. The CDR3 runs from the conserved cysteine through the conserved F or W. The D gene is left open where the match is weak. Clone size is stated in some rows and not others, as once, few, many or a class when expanded.

v_call	clone_size	j_call	d_call	cdr3_nt	cdr3_aa
TRBV27	-	TRBJ2-7	TRBD2	TGTGCCAGCAGTTTCGGGAGGGCCTTCCGCGAGCAGTACTTC	CASSFGRAFREQYF
TRBV28	few	TRBJ1-1	-	TGTGCCAGCAACTCTGAGGGCCCGGGCACTGAAGCTTTCTTT	CASNSEGPGTEAFF
TRBV29-1	-	TRBJ2-1	-	TGCAGCGTTGAAGGACAGGAGGGGTTCTACAATGAGCAGTTCTTC	CSVEGQEGFYNEQFF
TRBV12-3/TRBV12-4	-	TRBJ2-3	-	TGTGCCAGCAGTTTAGGGGAAGGGAGCGCAGATACGCAGTATTTT	CASSLGEGSADTQYF
TRBV27	-	TRBJ2-1	-	TGTGCCAGCAGTTTCTTCGGCCAGGGGGGAAACAATGAGCAGTTCTTC	CASSFFGQGGNNEQFF
TRBV12-3/TRBV12-4	few	TRBJ2-5	TRBD1	TGTGCCAGCAGTTTAGGACAGGGGGCTTGGCAGTACTTC	CASSLGQGAWQYF
TRBV27	many	TRBJ2-5	TRBD2	TGTGCCAGCACCAAAGCGGGAGTTCTAGAGACCCAGTACTTC	CASTKAGVLETQYF
TRBV28	-	TRBJ1-2	TRBD1	TGTGCCAGCAGTTGGGGGACAGGGGGTCCCTATGGCTACACCTTC	CASSWGTGGPYGYTF
TRBV28	-	TRBJ2-5	-	TGTGCCAGCAGTCCTACTGTTCGGGCCCAGTACTTC	CASSPTVRAQYF
TRBV29-1	-	TRBJ1-1	-	TGCAGCGCCAAAACAGGCGCGGACACTGAAGCGTTCTTT	CSAKTGADTEAFF
TRBV12-3/TRBV12-4	few	TRBJ2-1	-	TGTGCCAGCAGTTTGGCGGCTAGGTCTGTTGCCTACAATGAGCAGTTCTTC	CASSLAARSVAYNEQFF
TRBV6-2/TRBV6-3	-	TRBJ1-1	-	TGTGCCAGCAGTTATCCCCAAAAAGTTGAAGCTTTCTTT	CASSYPQKVEAFF
TRBV9	few	TRBJ2-7	TRBD2	TGTGCCAGCAGCGTGAGCGGGGAGATCGGCGAGCAGTACTTC	CASSVSGEIGEQYF
TRBV7-9	few	TRBJ2-5	-	TGTGCCAGCAGCTTAGGCGGCGCGAGACACGGAGAGACCCAGTACTTC	CASSLGGARHGETQYF
TRBV20-1	few	TRBJ1-6	-	TGCAGTGCTACGGAGGGGCTCGATAATTCACCCCTCCACTTT	CSATEGLDNSPLHF
TRBV25-1	-	TRBJ1-2	-	TGTGCCAGCAGGGGGTCGAGGGATGGCTACACCTTC	CASRGSRDGYTF
TRBV7-6	-	TRBJ2-7	TRBD2	TGTGCCAGCAGCCTAGCGGGAGTCCCAGGCGAGCAGTACTTC	CASSLAGVPGEQYF
TRBV6-5	-	TRBJ2-7	-	TGTGCCAGCAGTTGGGGAGAGACCCCGTACTTC	CASSWGETPYF
TRBV24-1	few	TRBJ2-5	TRBD1	TGTGCCACCAGTGCGACAGGGGTGGGAGAGACCCAGTACTTC	CATSATGVGETQYF
TRBV20-1	-	TRBJ2-1	TRBD2	TGCAGTGCTGAGAGCGGGGCGATCTATGAGCAGTTCTTC	CSAESGAIYEQFF
TRBV20-1	-	TRBJ1-1	-	TGCAGTGCTAGACAGGACACTGAAGCTTTCTTT	CSARQDTEAFF
TRBV29-1	many	TRBJ2-7	TRBD2	TGCAGCGTTTGGCTAGCGGGAGGCCAGCAGTACTTC	CSVWLAGGQQYF
TRBV4-1	-	TRBJ1-5	-	TGCGCCAGCAGCCAAGGGACAGCCAACAATCAGCCCCAGCATTTT	CASSQGTANNQPQHF
TRBV20-1	-	TRBJ2-1	TRBD2	TGCAGTGCCCGAACCAAGGGACTAGCGGGAGGGCCTAAGCAGTTCTTC	CSARTKGLAGGPKQFF
TRBV20-1	-	TRBJ2-7	-	TGCGGTAGCGGTCGACCCTACGAGCAGTACTTC	CGSGRPYEQYF
TRBV27	many	TRBJ1-2	-	TGTGCCAGCAGTTTAGCCGGAGATGGCTACACCTTC	CASSLAGDGYTF
TRBV12-3/TRBV12-4	once	TRBJ2-2	TRBD2	TGTGCCAGCGGGGGACTAGATCGGACCGGGGAGCTGTTTTTT	CASGGLDRTGELFF
TRBV25-1	-	TRBJ2-7	TRBD1	TGTGCCAGCAGTCGCCCCGGGACAGGGGCCTACGAGCAGTACTTC	CASSRPGTGAYEQYF
TRBV28	once	TRBJ2-7	-	TGTGCCAGCAGTATACTCTCCTACGAGCAGTACTTC	CASSILSYEQYF
TRBV6-5	-	TRBJ1-1	-	TGTGCCAGCAGATCAGGGGTTTCGAGCACTGAAGCTTTCTTT	CASRSGVSSTEAFF
TRBV20-1	few	TRBJ2-7	TRBD2	TGCAGTGCTAGGGGACTAGCGGGAGGCAATGAGCAGTACTTC	CSARGLAGGNEQYF
TRBV29-1	few	TRBJ1-2	-	TGCAGCGTTGAGGCGCCTACAGGACCGCTGGGTTACACCTTC	CSVEAPTGPLGYTF
TRBV5-6	few	TRBJ2-1	-	TGTGCCAGCAGCCCGACAGGTATCAATGAGCAGTTCTTC	CASSPTGINEQFF
TRBV20-1	-	TRBJ1-1	TRBD1	TGCAGTGCCTATCAGTGGGACAGGGGGCCGAGCACTGAAGCTTTCTTT	CSAYQWDRGPSTEAFF
TRBV5-1	-	TRBJ2-1	TRBD2	TGCGCCAGCAGCCCCGCGGGAGACTCCTACAATGAGCAGTTCTTC	CASSPAGDSYNEQFF
TRBV7-2	-	TRBJ2-5	-	TGTGCCAGCAGCTTAGGGGGGGCGGATTACCAAGAGACCCAGTACTTC	CASSLGGADYQETQYF
TRBV7-9	-	TRBJ2-7	TRBD1	TGTGCCAGCGGGACAGGGTGCGAGCAGTACTTC	CASGTGCEQYF
TRBV5-1	-	TRBJ2-5	TRBD1	TGCGCCAGCAGCCTTCAGGTCCCAGGGGGAGAGACCCAGTACTTC	CASSLQVPGGETQYF
TRBV20-1	-	TRBJ2-7	TRBD2	TGCAGTGCTAGAGGTTGGACTAGCGGGAGCGGAGAGCAGTACTTC	CSARGWTSGSGEQYF
TRBV12-3/TRBV12-4	-	TRBJ2-3	TRBD2	TGTGCCAGCAGCCTGGTCCTAGCGGGAGGGCCCGGAGATACGCAGTATTTT	CASSLVLAGGPGDTQYF
TRBV11-3	-	TRBJ2-1	-	TGTGCCAGCAGCCAATCTGCGGAGGGCTTCCACAATGAGCAGTTCTTC	CASSQSAEGFHNEQFF
TRBV5-1	-	TRBJ2-1	TRBD2	TGCGCCAGCAGCTTGCTAGCGGTTCCCTACAATGAGCAGTTCTTC	CASSLLAVPYNEQFF
TRBV25-1	-	TRBJ2-3	-	TGTGCCAGCCGGGGCGGGGGCACAGATACGCAGTATTTT	CASRGGGTDTQYF
TRBV29-1	-	TRBJ2-6	TRBD1	TGCAGCGTTGCGGGGACAGGGGGCACTGGGGCCAACGTCCTGACTTTC	CSVAGTGGTGANVLTF
TRBV20-1	-	TRBJ2-7	TRBD2	TGCAGTGCTAGAGCCCTAGCGGGAGCCTCCTACAATGAGCAGTACTTC	CSARALAGASYNEQYF
TRBV7-2	few	TRBJ2-1	TRBD1	TGTGCCAGCAGCTTAGGACAGGGGGCGGGAAATGAGCAGTTCTTC	CASSLGQGAGNEQFF